The TCR beta chain under discussion was sequenced for a study of T cells in Graves' hyperthyroidism and ophthalmopathy. Regarding the study as a whole: Most thyroid clonotypes expanded above 0.001 were also detected in blood.

Amplification of TCR beta CDR3 regions used RNA as the template. The primer set for the first-round RT-PCR of the TCR CDR3 was HTBI. Each CDR3 protein is one row after TCRdb ran MiXCR on the multiplex PCR reads. The data contain around 620,000 distinct CDR3 sequences, 12% to 15% of them singletons. Trimming stripped 2 bases from V and 7 bases from J, with 27 bases between. The CDR3 covers 18 residues. As to this clonotype: The antigen is undetermined.

Source material: blood. The receptor was derived from a woman aged 18 to 35 with Graves' ophthalmopathy. V usage is TRBV12-3 or TRBV12-4 and J usage is TRBJ2-7; D unclear. The CDR3 DNA reads as TGTGCCAGCAGTTTATCGAGCTGGCCGGACCCTACAAAAAAAGAGCAGTACTTC. It is translated as CASSLSSWPDPTKKEQYF.